Reported below is one TCR beta chain. This record comes from a study of OX40 agonist ivuxolimab in advanced cancers. For the study at large: Patients' therapy was ivuxolimab, an antibody that acts as an agonist of OX40 (CD134).

Sequencing was performed with immunoSEQ multiplex PCR; in TCRdb, only in-frame clones are kept and a portion is missing. The repertoire holds approximately 70,000 clones, with about 84% as singletons. Germline loops: CDR1 SGHTS, CDR2 YDEGEE. The CDR3 sequence is 13 residues long. The J segment lost 5 bases and the V segment lost 9 bases, leaving 9 bases of the junction unmatched. The TCR sequence derives from an adult with an advanced solid tumor such as melanoma, head and neck, liver or kidney cancer. Sample: CD4+ or CD8+ T cells sorted from blood, taken in a trial of the OX40 agonist ivuxolimab. The chain links TRBV5-8 to TRBJ2-5; 8 bases map to TRBD2. CDR3 bases: TGTGCCACCCCGGCTCGGGGGGGGGAGACCCAGTACTTC. Its translation is CATPARGGETQYF.